These 7 T cell receptor beta chains share one sample of origin, sequenced in a study of CD8 T cells in ankylosing spondylitis. TCRdb passed the 5' RACE reads through MiXCR, listing each CDR3 protein once. The table lists 350,000 or so distinct CDR3 sequences, approximately 10% of them singletons. Sequenced input: blood, either unsorted or a sorted T cell fraction (not recorded which). These receptor sequences come from a female donor with ankylosing spondylitis or in good health (not recorded which).

This clonotype was counted a few times. The chain uses TRBV30 and TRBJ1-2; 7 bases are a match to TRBD1. The V segment lost 0 bases and the J segment 5 bases; nucleotides outside the gene matches: 3. The germline CDR1 and CDR2 sequences are GTSNPN and SVGIG (reference sequence). This CDR3 is 13 amino acids long. CDR3 amino acids: CAWSVQGPYGYTF. CDR3 in DNA: TGTGCCTGGAGTGTACAGGGGCCGTATGGCTACACCTTC.

CDR3 in amino acids: CASSPTTGSPRQPQHF. The CDR3 DNA follows: TGTGCCAGCAGCCCCACGACAGGTAGTCCGCGTCAGCCCCAGCATTTT. The gene calls are TRBV28 and TRBJ1-5; the D gene is possibly TRBD1 (6 bases). The CDR3 is made up of 16 amino acids. V was cut by 6 bases and J by 6 bases, with 21 bases left in between. Germline loops: CDR1 MDHEN, CDR2 SYDVKM.

This clonotype was observed a few times. The chain employs TRBV7-9 and TRBJ2-7; 13 bases are a match to TRBD2. The CDR3 runs 16 residues. The germline V gene encodes CDR1 SEHNR and CDR2 FQNEAQ (reference sequence). With 5 bases clipped from V and 2 bases from J, the junction kept 6 bases outside the gene matches. The CDR3 protein is CASSTRTSGGTYEQYF. CDR3 DNA: TGTGCCAGCAGCACCCGGACTAGCGGGGGCACCTACGAGCAGTACTTC.

The chain recombines TRBV27 with TRBJ2-5; no firm D call. The germline V and J ends were trimmed by 5 bases and 4 bases, with 11 bases remaining between them. CDR1 MNHEY and CDR2 SMNVEV come from the germline V gene (reference sequence). The CDR3 runs 13 residues. Here the CDR3 DNA reads TGTGCCAGCAGTCACTCAATACGAGAGACCCAGTACTTC. This gives the protein CASSHSIRETQYF.

As concerns this clonotype: This may arise from a read error, as a much more abundant clone is one base away. This CDR3 is missing its conserved last phenylalanine or tryptophan, likely due to a read error. J is TRBJ1-1 and V is TRBV12-3 or TRBV12-4; weak D call: TRBD1 (5 bases). V lost 4 bases to trimming and J lost 10 bases, with 10 bases between them. The length of the CDR3 is 11 residues. Here the CDR3 DNA reads TGTGCCAGCAGTTCCCCAGGGACAGCTTTCTCT. Translating it yields CASSSPGTAFS.

This clonotype appeared many times. This chain connects TRBV12-3 or TRBV12-4 to TRBJ2-1; 13 bases are shared with TRBD2. The junction had 6 bases not matched to a gene; V was cut back by 3 bases and J by 7 bases. CDR3 length: 16 amino acids. The CDR3 region has the DNA TGTGCCAGCAGTTTCGTAACTAGCGGGAGGGGTAATGAGCAGTTCTTC. This translates into CASSFVTSGRGNEQFF.

This clonotype was counted many times. This chain uses TRBV20-1 with TRBJ2-7; D may correspond to TRBD1 or TRBD2 (5 bases each). Germline V lookup: CDR1 DFQATT, CDR2 SNEGSKA (reference sequence). Trimming stripped 4 bases from V and 2 bases from J, with 9 bases between. The CDR3 is 12 residues long. This CDR3 is CSATRDPYEQYF. In DNA form, the CDR3 reads TGCAGTGCTACCCGGGACCCCTACGAGCAGTACTTC.